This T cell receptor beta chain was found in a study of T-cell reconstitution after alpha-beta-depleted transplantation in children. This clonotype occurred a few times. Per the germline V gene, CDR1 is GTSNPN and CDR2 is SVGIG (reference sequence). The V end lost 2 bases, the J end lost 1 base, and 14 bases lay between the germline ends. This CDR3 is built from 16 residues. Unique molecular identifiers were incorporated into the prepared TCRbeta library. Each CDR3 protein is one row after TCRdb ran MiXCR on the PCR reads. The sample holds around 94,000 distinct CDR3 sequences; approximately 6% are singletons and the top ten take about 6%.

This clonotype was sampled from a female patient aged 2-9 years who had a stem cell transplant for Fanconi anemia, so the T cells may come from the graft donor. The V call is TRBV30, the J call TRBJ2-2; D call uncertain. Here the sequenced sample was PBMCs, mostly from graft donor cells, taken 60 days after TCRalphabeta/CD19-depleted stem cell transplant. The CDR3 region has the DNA TGTGCCTGGAGTCGACCCTTCCCTATGAACACCGGGGAGCTGTTTTTT. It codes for CAWSRPFPMNTGELFF.